This TCR beta chain was observed in a study of blood T cells in healthy people across ages. With a J-beta primer mix and a sample-barcoded 5' primer, a second PCR ran roughly 6 to 11 cycles. TCRdb recomputed calls from the 5' RACE reads with MiXCR, one row per CDR3 protein. Of under 2,000,000 distinct CDR3 sequences in the sample, about 50% were seen once. The CDR3 has 15 residues. Germline CDR1 is LGHNA and CDR2 is YSLEER. Trimming took 0 bases from V and 2 from J, leaving 10 bases between them. This clonotype was recorded many times. The sequenced sample consisted of blood. This TCR came from a woman between 40 and 55 years old in good health. The chain is built from TRBV4-3 and TRBJ1-2; no clear D gene. CDR3 sequence: CASSQDRGLNYGYTF. The CDR3 region has the DNA TGCGCCAGCAGCCAAGATCGCGGATTAAACTATGGCTACACCTTC.